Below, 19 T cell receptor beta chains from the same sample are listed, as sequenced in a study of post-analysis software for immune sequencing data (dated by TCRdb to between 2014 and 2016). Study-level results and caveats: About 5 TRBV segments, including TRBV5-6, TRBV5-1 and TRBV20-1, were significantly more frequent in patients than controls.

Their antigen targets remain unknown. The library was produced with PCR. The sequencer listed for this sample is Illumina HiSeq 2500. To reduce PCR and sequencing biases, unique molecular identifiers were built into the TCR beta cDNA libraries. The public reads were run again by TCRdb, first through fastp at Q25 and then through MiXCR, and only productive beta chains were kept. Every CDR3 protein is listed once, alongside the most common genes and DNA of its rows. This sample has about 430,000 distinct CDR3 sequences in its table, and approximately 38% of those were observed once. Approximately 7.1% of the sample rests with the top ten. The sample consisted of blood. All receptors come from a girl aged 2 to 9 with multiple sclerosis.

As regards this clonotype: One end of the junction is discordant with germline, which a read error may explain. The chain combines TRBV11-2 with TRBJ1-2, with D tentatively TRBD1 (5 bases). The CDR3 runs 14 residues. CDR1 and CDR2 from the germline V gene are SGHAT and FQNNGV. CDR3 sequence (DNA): TGTGCGAGCAGCTGGAAAGGGACGGACTATGGCTACACCTTC. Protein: CASSWKGTDYGYTF. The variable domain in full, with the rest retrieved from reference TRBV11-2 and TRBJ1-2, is EAGVAQSPRYKIIEKRQSVAFWCNPISGHATLYWYQQILGQGPKLLIQFQNNGVVDDSQLPKDRFSAERLKGVDSTLKIQPAKLEDSAVYLCASSWKGTDYGYTFGSGTRLTVV.

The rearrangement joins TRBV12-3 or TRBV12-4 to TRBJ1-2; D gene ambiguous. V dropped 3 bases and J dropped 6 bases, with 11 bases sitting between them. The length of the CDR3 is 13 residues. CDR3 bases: TGTGCCAGCAGTTTTAGGCAGGCACATGGCTACACCTTC. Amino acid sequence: CASSFRQAHGYTF.

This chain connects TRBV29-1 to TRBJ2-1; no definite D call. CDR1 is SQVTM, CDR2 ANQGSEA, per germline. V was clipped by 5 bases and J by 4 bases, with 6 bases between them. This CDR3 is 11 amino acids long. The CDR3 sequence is CSVMKYNEQFF. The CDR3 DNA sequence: TGCAGCGTTATGAAGTACAATGAGCAGTTCTTC.

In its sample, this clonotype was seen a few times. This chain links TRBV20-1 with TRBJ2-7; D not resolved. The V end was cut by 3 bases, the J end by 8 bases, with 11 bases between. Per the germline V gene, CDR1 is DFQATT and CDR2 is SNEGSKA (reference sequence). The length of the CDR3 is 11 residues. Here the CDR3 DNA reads TGCAGTGCTAGTTATATAGGACAGCAGTACTTC. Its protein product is CSASYIGQQYF.

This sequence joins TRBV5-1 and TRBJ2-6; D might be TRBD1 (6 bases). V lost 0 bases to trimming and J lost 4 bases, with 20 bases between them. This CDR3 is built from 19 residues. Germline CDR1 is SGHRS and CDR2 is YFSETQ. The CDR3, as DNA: TGCGCCAGCAGCTTGGAACCAGGGGCCCCTTCCTCGGGGGCCAACGTCCTGACTTTC. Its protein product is CASSLEPGAPSSGANVLTF.

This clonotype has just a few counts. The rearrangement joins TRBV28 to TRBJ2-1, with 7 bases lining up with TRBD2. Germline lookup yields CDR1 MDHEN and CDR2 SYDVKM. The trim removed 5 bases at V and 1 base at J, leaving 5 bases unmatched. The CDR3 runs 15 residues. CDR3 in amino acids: CASSVTGLSYNEQFF. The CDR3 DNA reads TGTGCCAGCAGTGTCACGGGACTATCCTACAATGAGCAGTTCTTC.

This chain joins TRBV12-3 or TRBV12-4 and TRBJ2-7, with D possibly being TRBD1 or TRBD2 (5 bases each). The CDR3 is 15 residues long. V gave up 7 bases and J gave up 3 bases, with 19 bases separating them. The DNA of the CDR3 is TGTGCCAGCATGATGATCGTGGGGGAAAGCTACGAGCAGTACTTC. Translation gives CASMMIVGESYEQYF.

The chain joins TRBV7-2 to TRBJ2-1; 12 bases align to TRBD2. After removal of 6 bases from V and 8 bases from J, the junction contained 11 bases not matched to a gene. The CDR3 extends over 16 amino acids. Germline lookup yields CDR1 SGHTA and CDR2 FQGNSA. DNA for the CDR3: TGTGCCAGCAGTTTGACTAGCGGGGGCCCTCTCGATGAGCAGTTCTTC. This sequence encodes CASSLTSGGPLDEQFF.

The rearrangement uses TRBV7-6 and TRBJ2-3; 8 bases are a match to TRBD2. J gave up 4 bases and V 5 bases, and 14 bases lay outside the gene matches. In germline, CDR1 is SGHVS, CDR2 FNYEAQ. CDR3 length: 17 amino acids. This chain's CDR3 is CASSALERGFFADTQYF. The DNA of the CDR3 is TGTGCCAGCAGCGCCTTGGAGCGGGGGTTCTTTGCAGATACGCAGTATTTT. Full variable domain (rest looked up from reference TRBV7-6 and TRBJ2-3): GAGVSQSPRYKVTKRGQDVALRCDPISGHVSLYWYRQALGQGPEFLTYFNYEAQQDKSGLPNDRFSAERPEGSISTLTIQRTEQRDSAMYRCASSALERGFFADTQYFGPGTRLTVL.

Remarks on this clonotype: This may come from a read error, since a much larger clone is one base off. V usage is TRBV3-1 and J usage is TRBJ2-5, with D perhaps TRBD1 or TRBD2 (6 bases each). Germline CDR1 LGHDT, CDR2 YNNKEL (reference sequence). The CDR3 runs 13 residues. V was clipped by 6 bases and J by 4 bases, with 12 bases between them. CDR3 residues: CASSPGGPETQYF. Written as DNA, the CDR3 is TGTGCCAGCAGTCCCGGGGGCCCAGAGACCCAGTACTTC.

The chain's CDR3 is CATSRAGGARDIQYF. CDR3 nucleotides: TGTGCCACCAGCAGAGCAGGGGGCGCAAGAGACATTCAGTACTTC. The chain carries TRBV15 and TRBJ2-4, with TRBD1 identical over 8 bases. The CDR3 runs 15 residues. The V gene's germline CDR1 is LNHNV and CDR2 YYDKDF (reference sequence). The V and J ends lost 1 base and 8 bases, in that order; junction bases with no gene match: 7.

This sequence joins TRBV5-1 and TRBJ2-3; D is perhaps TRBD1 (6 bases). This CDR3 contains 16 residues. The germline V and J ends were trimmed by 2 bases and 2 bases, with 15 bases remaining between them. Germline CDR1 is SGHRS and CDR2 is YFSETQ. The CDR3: CASSFVRGATTDTQYF. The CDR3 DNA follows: TGCGCCAGCAGCTTCGTCAGGGGAGCCACCACAGATACGCAGTATTTT.

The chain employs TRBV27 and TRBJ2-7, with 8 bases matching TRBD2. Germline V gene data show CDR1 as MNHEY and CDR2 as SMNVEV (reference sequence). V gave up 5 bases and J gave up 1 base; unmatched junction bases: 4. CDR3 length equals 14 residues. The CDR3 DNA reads TGTGCCAGCAGTATGGCGGGGGGTTCCTACGAGCAGTACTTC. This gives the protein CASSMAGGSYEQYF.

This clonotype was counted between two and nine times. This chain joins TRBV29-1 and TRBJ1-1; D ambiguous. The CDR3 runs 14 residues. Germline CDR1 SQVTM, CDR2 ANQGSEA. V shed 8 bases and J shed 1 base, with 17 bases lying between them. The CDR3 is CSFSRRVPNTEAFF. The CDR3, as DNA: TGCAGCTTCTCACGACGGGTCCCGAACACTGAAGCTTTCTTT. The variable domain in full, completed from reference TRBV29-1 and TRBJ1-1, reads SAVISQKPSRDICQRGTSLTIQCQVDSQVTMMFWYRQQPGQSLTLIATANQGSEATYESGFVIDKFPISRPNLTFSTLTVSNMSPEDSSIYLCSFSRRVPNTEAFFGQGTRLTVV.

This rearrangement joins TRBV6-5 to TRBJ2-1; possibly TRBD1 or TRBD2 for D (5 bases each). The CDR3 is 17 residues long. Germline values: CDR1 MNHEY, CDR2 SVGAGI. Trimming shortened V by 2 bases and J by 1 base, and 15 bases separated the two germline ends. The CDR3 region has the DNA TGTGCCAGCAGTTACGAGAGGGGACGCGTATCCTACAATGAGCAGTTCTTC. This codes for CASSYERGRVSYNEQFF.

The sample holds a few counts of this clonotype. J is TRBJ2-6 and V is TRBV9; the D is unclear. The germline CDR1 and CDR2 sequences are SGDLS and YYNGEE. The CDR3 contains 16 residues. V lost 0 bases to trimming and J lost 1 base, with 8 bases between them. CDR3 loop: CASSVGTLSGANVLTF. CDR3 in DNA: TGTGCCAGCAGCGTAGGAACCCTATCTGGGGCCAACGTCCTGACTTTC.

The CDR3 nucleotides read TGCGCCAGCAGCTTAGCGGGAACCCGACCAGATACGCAGTATTTT. It codes for CASSLAGTRPDTQYF. The gene calls are TRBV5-1 and TRBJ2-3, with TRBD2 matching 7 bases. The junction had 7 bases not matched to a gene; V was cut back by 2 bases and J by 4 bases. The CDR3 length is 15 residues. CDR1 is SGHRS, CDR2 YFSETQ, per germline.

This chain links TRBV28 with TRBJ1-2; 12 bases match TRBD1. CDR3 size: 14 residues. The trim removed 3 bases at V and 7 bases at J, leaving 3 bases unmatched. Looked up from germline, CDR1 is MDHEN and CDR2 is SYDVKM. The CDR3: CASSLGDRGLGYTF. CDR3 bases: TGTGCCAGCAGTTTGGGGGACAGGGGGCTTGGCTACACCTTC.

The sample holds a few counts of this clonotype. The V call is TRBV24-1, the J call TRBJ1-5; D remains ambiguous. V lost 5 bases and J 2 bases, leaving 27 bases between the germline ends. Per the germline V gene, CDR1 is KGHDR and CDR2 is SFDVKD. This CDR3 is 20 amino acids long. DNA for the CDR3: TGTGCCACCAGTGTTAGGACGGGCGGTCACAGTATTGGCGGCAATCAGCCCCAGCATTTT. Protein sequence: CATSVRTGGHSIGGNQPQHF.